The text below deals with one TCR beta chain. The entry originates in a study of Graves' ophthalmopathy and Graves' hyperthyroidism. PBMCs were isolated by Ficoll-Paque density gradient centrifugation, using more than 8.5 ml of fresh peripheral blood as the starting material. The germline gives CDR1 GTSNPN, CDR2 SVGIG (reference sequence). The CDR3 extends over 13 amino acids. V was pared by 0 bases and J by 2 bases, with 4 bases between. The sequenced template was RNA, covering the TCR beta CDR3 region. The authors performed first-round RT-PCR with HTBI primers and then a second-round multiplex PCR. TCRdb reanalysed the multiplex PCR reads using MiXCR and keeps one entry per CDR3 protein. The sample carries approximately 500,000 distinct CDR3 sequences, 14% recorded once.

Sequenced: blood. The chain recombines TRBV30 with TRBJ2-2, with no clear D. This clonotype was obtained from a woman in her twenties or thirties with Graves' ophthalmopathy. The CDR3 region is CAWSVENTGELFF. CDR3 bases: TGTGCCTGGAGTGTTGAAAACACCGGGGAGCTGTTTTTT.